Each of the 24 T cell receptor beta chains below was sequenced from the same sample in a study of response to subunit inactivated influenza vaccine. TCRdb re-called the RT-PCR reads through MiXCR, storing one row per CDR3 protein. The sample lists about 520,000 distinct CDR3 sequences; 6% to 9% were seen once. The sample was PBMCs from blood, taken 23 to 25 months after vaccination. These receptors were obtained from a man aged 50 to 69 who received an inactivated influenza vaccine.

The sample holds a few counts of this clonotype. The J gene is TRBJ2-7, the V gene TRBV3-1; tentatively, D is TRBD2 (5 bases). This CDR3 contains 14 residues. From germline, CDR1 is LGHDT and CDR2 YNNKEL (reference sequence). The V end lost 4 bases, the J end lost 5 bases, and 15 bases lay between the germline ends. This CDR3 reads CASSLRVGVHEQYF. CDR3 in DNA: TGTGCCAGCAGCCTGCGCGTGGGAGTCCACGAGCAGTACTTC.

A remark on this clonotype: A much larger clonotype is one base distant, so this may be a read error. The chain combines TRBV20-1 with TRBJ2-1; no reliable D call. The CDR3 contains 11 residues. The V end was cut by 6 bases, the J end by 8 bases, with 11 bases between. Germline CDR1 reads DFQATT; CDR2 reads SNEGSKA (reference sequence). This CDR3 reads CSATPNDEQFF. Written as DNA, the CDR3 is TGCAGTGCCACGCCGAACGATGAGCAGTTCTTC.

The V gene is TRBV20-1, the J gene TRBJ2-5, with D tentatively TRBD2 (6 bases). The CDR3 sequence is 14 residues long. Trimming took off 4 bases at V and 5 bases at J, with 17 bases between the two ends. Germline V gives CDR1 DFQATT, CDR2 SNEGSKA (reference sequence). CDR3 DNA: TGCAGTGCTACGTCCGGGAGCACGGGCGAGACCCAGTACTTC. The encoded protein is CSATSGSTGETQYF.

This clonotype has a count of ten or more. V gene TRBV12-3 or TRBV12-4 combines with J gene TRBJ2-7, with TRBD2 identical over 8 bases. This CDR3 has 14 residues. V lost 8 bases and J lost 3; bases outside the gene matches: 9. Written as DNA, the CDR3 is TGTGCCAGCGGCCATAGCGGGACCCACTACGAGCAGTACTTC. It yields the protein CASGHSGTHYEQYF.

V is TRBV29-1 and J is TRBJ2-2, with 8 bases that match TRBD1. The germline CDR1 and CDR2 sequences are SQVTM and ANQGSEA. This CDR3 is 15 amino acids long. V gave up 6 bases and J gave up 2 bases; unmatched junction bases: 8. CDR3 bases: TGCAGCGTCGCCCTGGGACAGGCCAACACCGGGGAGCTGTTTTTT. Residues: CSVALGQANTGELFF.

The chain has TRBV20-1 and TRBJ1-4; no clear D gene. V was trimmed by 0 bases and J by 3 bases, leaving 11 bases between them. Germline CDR1 reads DFQATT; CDR2 reads SNEGSKA (reference sequence). The CDR3 consists of 15 residues. The CDR3 region has the DNA TGCAGTGCTAGAGATCCGGCAGCACCTAATGAAAAACTGTTTTTT. Amino acid sequence: CSARDPAAPNEKLFF.

The chain links TRBV6-2 or TRBV6-3 to TRBJ2-7, with 12 bases aligning to TRBD2. V was clipped by 0 bases and J by 2 bases; unmatched bases: 8. The CDR3 runs 18 residues. Germline-derived CDR1 and CDR2 are MNHEY and SVGEGT. The CDR3 sequence: CASSYSLAGGPGAYEQYF. The CDR3 bases are TGTGCCAGCAGTTACTCCCTAGCGGGAGGGCCCGGCGCCTACGAGCAGTACTTC.

This clonotype was counted a few times. CDR3 DNA: TGTGCCAGCAGCCTCAGACAGGGCGCGACCCAGTACTTC. Translating it yields CASSLRQGATQYF. This sequence joins TRBV7-8 and TRBJ2-5, with 7 bases fitting TRBD1. This CDR3 has 13 amino acids. The V segment lost 5 bases and the J segment 7 bases; nucleotides outside the gene matches: 7. From germline, CDR1 is SGHVS and CDR2 FQNEAQ.

This clonotype has a handful of counts. V usage is TRBV20-1 and J usage is TRBJ1-6; D gene ambiguous. CDR1 and CDR2 (germline): DFQATT, SNEGSKA (reference sequence). V gave up 3 bases and J gave up 0 bases, with 12 bases separating them. The CDR3 length is 16 residues. The DNA for the CDR3 is TGCAGTGCTAGTACTTTTTCGAGCTCCTATAATTCACCCCTCCACTTT. This encodes CSASTFSSSYNSPLHF.

The chain recombines TRBV20-1 with TRBJ2-1; the match to TRBD2 covers 12 bases. CDR1 and CDR2 (germline): DFQATT, SNEGSKA (reference sequence). The CDR3 contains 14 residues. V gave up 5 bases and J gave up 6 bases; unmatched junction bases: 5. CDR3: CSAASGGAGNEQFF. CDR3 DNA: TGCAGTGCTGCTAGCGGGGGGGCGGGCAATGAGCAGTTCTTC.

This clonotype was observed a handful of times. The J gene is TRBJ1-6, the V gene TRBV6-1, with a tentative D call TRBD1 (6 bases). Trimming removed 5 bases from V and 8 bases from J, with 13 bases in between. Per the germline V gene, CDR1 is MNHNS and CDR2 is SASEGT. This CDR3 contains 14 residues. DNA of the CDR3: TGTGCCAGCAGTATTAGGGGGTACGATTCACCCCTCCACTTT. Translated: CASSIRGYDSPLHF.

This clonotype appeared a few times. The chain is built from TRBV12-3 or TRBV12-4 and TRBJ1-5, with D possibly TRBD1 on 5 matching bases. Trimming took 4 bases from V and 4 from J, leaving 14 bases between them. This CDR3 is built from 15 residues. CDR3 nucleotide sequence: TGTGCCAGCAGTTCCCAGACAGAGTCTAATCAGCCCCAGCATTTT. The encoded protein is CASSSQTESNQPQHF.

The chain combines TRBV11-2 with TRBJ2-5, with D possibly matching TRBD2 (5 bases). The CDR3 is 13 amino acids. Trimming took 3 bases from V and 5 from J, leaving 10 bases between them. Germline CDR1 is SGHAT and CDR2 is FQNNGV. The CDR3 region has the DNA TGTGCCAGCAGCTTTCTACGGAGGGAGACCCAGTACTTC. It yields the protein CASSFLRRETQYF.

This clonotype was seen a few times. The V gene is TRBV11-2, the J gene TRBJ2-1; 7 bases line up with TRBD2. CDR3 size: 17 residues. Germline V CDR1 and CDR2: SGHAT, FQNNGV. The junction had 13 bases not matched to a gene; V was cut back by 6 bases and J by 2 bases. The CDR3 DNA sequence: TGTGCCAGCAGTTCTCCTCGACTAGCTTTTACCTACAATGAGCAGTTCTTC. Translation gives CASSSPRLAFTYNEQFF.

This clonotype has a count of ten or more. This rearrangement joins TRBV6-5 to TRBJ2-7; TRBD1 matches at 9 bases. V lost 4 bases and J lost 3; bases outside the gene matches: 7. The germline V gene has CDR1 MNHEY and CDR2 SVGAGI. The CDR3 has 15 residues. The CDR3 loop reads CASSSSGTGSYEQYF. The DNA of the CDR3 is TGTGCCAGCAGTTCATCCGGGACAGGGAGCTACGAGCAGTACTTC.

In this sample, this clonotype turned up a few times. CDR3 in DNA: TGCAGTGCTACTTTGGTCAGAGGACTAGCGGGAGTATGGACCGGGGAGCTGTTTTTT. This codes for CSATLVRGLAGVWTGELFF. The rearrangement links TRBV20-1 to TRBJ2-2, with 13 nucleotides matching TRBD2. The CDR3 totals 19 residues. J lost 5 bases, V lost 4 bases, and 16 bases had no gene match. The germline gives CDR1 DFQATT, CDR2 SNEGSKA (reference sequence).

This clonotype was seen a few times. V usage is TRBV2 and J usage is TRBJ1-4; TRBD1 agrees at 7 bases. V was pared by 10 bases and J by 2 bases, with 7 bases of the junction left unmatched. The CDR3 length is 14 residues. Germline lookup yields CDR1 SNHLY and CDR2 FYNNEI. The CDR3 DNA reads as TGTGCCACGGAGAGGGGGCGGACTAATGAAAAACTGTTTTTT. This translates into CATERGRTNEKLFF.

In its sample, this clonotype was seen a few times. V usage is TRBV12-3 or TRBV12-4 and J usage is TRBJ1-2, with 7 bases aligning to TRBD1. The CDR3 contains 17 residues. The trim removed 5 bases at V and 4 bases at J, leaving 16 bases unmatched. This chain's CDR3 is CASSPTPGQAHGYGYTF. In nucleotides, the CDR3 is TGTGCCAGCAGTCCCACCCCAGGACAGGCGCACGGCTATGGCTACACCTTC.

V is TRBV7-3 and J is TRBJ2-2; TRBD1 aligns across 7 bases. The CDR3 loop spans 15 amino acids. CDR1 is SGHTA and CDR2 is FQGTGA in the germline V gene. Trimming cost V 0 bases and J 6 bases; bases outside gene matches: 4. The CDR3 spells CASSLTGQGAGELFF. The CDR3 DNA is TGTGCCAGCAGCTTAACTGGGCAGGGGGCCGGGGAGCTGTTTTTT.

This clonotype has only a few counts. V is TRBV2 and J is TRBJ1-1, with TRBD1 as a possible D gene (6 bases). Germline values: CDR1 SNHLY, CDR2 FYNNEI. Deletions cut 4 bases from V and 11 bases from J, with 14 bases between. The CDR3 contains 12 residues. Here the CDR3 reads CASSGTAAVAFF. As DNA, the CDR3 is TGTGCCAGCAGTGGGACAGCCGCCGTGGCTTTCTTT.

This clonotype was found a few times. The chain links TRBV5-1 to TRBJ2-2; D is possibly TRBD1 (6 bases). Germline V CDR1 and CDR2: SGHRS, YFSETQ. The V and J ends lost 4 bases and 6 bases respectively, with 16 bases between them. This CDR3 is 15 amino acids long. CDR3 DNA: TGCGCCAGCAGCACCTGGGACACTGCCTCCGGGGAGCTGTTTTTT. It yields the protein CASSTWDTASGELFF. Full variable domain (rest looked up from reference TRBV5-1 and TRBJ2-2): KAGVTQTPRYLIKTRGQQVTLSCSPISGHRSVSWYQQTPGQGLQFLFEYFSETQRNKGNFPGRFSGRQFSNSRSEMNVSTLELGDSALYLCASSTWDTASGELFFGEGSRLTVL.

The genes are TRBV7-9 and TRBJ2-1, with a tentative D call TRBD1 (6 bases). The CDR3 contains 17 residues. The V gene's germline CDR1 is SEHNR and CDR2 FQNEAQ (reference sequence). Trimming stripped 4 bases from V and 5 bases from J, with 21 bases between. The CDR3 DNA reads TGTGCCAGCAGCTCGAATATACACCGGGACATCAACAATGAGCAGTTCTTC. Protein: CASSSNIHRDINNEQFF.

This clonotype was picked up many times. The chain couples TRBV24-1 to TRBJ2-7; 7 nucleotides align to TRBD2. CDR3 length equals 15 residues. Losses at the gene ends were 3 bases for V and 5 bases for J; bases not matched to a gene: 9. Per germline, CDR1 KGHDR and CDR2 SFDVKD. CDR3 sequence (DNA): TGTGCCACCAGTGATGGGGGAGGGGTAAGGAACGAGCAGTACTTC. It codes for CATSDGGGVRNEQYF.

V and J are TRBV7-2 and TRBJ2-1; the D gene is possibly TRBD1 (6 bases). The germline CDR1 and CDR2 sequences are SGHTA and FQGNSA. The V and J ends lost 6 bases and 8 bases respectively, with 17 bases between them. The CDR3 length is 14 residues. CDR3 DNA sequence: TGTGCCAGCAGACCGAGTGGGGGCTTGGATGAGCAGTTCTTC. Amino acid sequence: CASRPSGGLDEQFF.